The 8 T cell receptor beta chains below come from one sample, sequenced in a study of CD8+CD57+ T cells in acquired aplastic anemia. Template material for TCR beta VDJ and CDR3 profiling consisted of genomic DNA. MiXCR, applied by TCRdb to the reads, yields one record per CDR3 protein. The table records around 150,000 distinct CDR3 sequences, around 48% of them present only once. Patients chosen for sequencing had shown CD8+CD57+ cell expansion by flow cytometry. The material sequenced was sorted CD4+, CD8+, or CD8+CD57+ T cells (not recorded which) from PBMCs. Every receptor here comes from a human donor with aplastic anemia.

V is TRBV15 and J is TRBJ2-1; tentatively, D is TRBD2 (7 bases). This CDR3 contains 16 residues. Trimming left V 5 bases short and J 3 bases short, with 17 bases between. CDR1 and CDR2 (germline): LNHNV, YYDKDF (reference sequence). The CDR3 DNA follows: TGTGCCACCAGCGACGGAGGGCGGGGGCTCTACAATGAGCAGTTCTTC. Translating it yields CATSDGGRGLYNEQFF.

This chain's CDR3 is CASSQPEAGGGETQYF. CDR3 coding DNA: TGTGCCAGCAGCCAACCGGAGGCGGGAGGGGGAGAGACCCAGTACTTC. This chain connects TRBV4-2 to TRBJ2-5; 9 nucleotides match TRBD2. V lost 2 bases and J lost 4; bases outside the gene matches: 8. CDR1 and CDR2 (germline): LGHNA, YNFKEQ. The CDR3 sequence is 16 residues long.

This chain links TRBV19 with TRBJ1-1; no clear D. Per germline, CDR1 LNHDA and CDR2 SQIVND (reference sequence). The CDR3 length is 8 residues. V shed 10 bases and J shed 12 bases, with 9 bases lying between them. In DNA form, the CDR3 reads TGTGCCACCAGTCCCTCTTTCTTT. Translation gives CATSPSFF. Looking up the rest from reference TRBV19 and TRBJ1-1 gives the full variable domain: DGGITQSPKYLFRKEGQNVTLSCEQNLNHDAMYWYRQDPGQGLRLIYYSQIVNDFQKGDIAEGYSVSREKKESFPLTVTSAQKNPTAFYLCATSPSFFGQGTRLTVV.

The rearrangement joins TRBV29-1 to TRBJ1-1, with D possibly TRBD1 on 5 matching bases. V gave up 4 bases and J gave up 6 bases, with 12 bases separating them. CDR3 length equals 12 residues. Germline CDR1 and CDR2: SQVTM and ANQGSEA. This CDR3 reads CSVAYGHPEAFF. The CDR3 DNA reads TGCAGCGTTGCTTACGGACACCCTGAAGCTTTCTTT.

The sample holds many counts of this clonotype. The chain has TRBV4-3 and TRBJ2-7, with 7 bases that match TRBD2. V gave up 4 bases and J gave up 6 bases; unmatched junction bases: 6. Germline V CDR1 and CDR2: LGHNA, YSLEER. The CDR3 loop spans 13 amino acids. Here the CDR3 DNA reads TGCGCCAGCAGCCGAATAGCGGGTGCCGAGCAGTACTTC. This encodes CASSRIAGAEQYF.

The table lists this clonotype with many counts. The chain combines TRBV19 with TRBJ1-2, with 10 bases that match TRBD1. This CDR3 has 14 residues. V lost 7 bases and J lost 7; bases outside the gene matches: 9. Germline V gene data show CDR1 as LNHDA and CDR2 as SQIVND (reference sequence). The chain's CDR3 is CASTGRQGALGYTF. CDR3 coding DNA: TGTGCCAGTACAGGTCGACAGGGGGCGCTTGGCTACACCTTC.

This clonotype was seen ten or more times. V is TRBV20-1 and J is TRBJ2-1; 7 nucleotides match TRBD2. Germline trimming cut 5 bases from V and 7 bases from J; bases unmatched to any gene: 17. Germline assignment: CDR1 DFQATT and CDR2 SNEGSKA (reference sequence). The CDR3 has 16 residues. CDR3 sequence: CSASPMTSQVGNEQFF. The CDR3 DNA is TGCAGTGCTTCGCCGATGACTAGCCAAGTCGGGAATGAGCAGTTCTTC.

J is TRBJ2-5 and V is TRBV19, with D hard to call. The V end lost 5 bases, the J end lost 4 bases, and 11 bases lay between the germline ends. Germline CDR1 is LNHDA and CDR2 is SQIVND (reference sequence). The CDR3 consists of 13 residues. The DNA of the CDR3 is TGTGCCAGTAGTCACCGTCCGGGAGAGACCCAGTACTTC. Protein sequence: CASSHRPGETQYF.